The following is a T cell receptor beta chain sequence with its context. This sample is drawn from a study of blood T cell repertoires in COVID-19. TCRdb's copy holds only in-frame clones and misses some; the assay was immunoSEQ multiplex PCR. The table has under 95,000 clones, 80% to 85% seen once; the top ten hold 30% to 35%. Sequencing input: peripheral blood. The TCR sequence derives from a woman older than 75 with active or convalescent COVID-19.

CDR3 residues: CASSLQVSAGNTIYF. In DNA form, the CDR3 reads TGTGCCAGCAGCCTACAGGTTTCCGCTGGAAACACCATATATTTT. The rearrangement links TRBV3-1 (or the pseudogene TRBV3-2) to TRBJ1-3; TRBD1 might be the D (5 bases). The CDR3 runs to 15 residues. Germline V CDR1 and CDR2: LGHDT, YNNKEL (reference sequence). V lost 4 bases and J 2 bases, leaving 12 bases between the germline ends.